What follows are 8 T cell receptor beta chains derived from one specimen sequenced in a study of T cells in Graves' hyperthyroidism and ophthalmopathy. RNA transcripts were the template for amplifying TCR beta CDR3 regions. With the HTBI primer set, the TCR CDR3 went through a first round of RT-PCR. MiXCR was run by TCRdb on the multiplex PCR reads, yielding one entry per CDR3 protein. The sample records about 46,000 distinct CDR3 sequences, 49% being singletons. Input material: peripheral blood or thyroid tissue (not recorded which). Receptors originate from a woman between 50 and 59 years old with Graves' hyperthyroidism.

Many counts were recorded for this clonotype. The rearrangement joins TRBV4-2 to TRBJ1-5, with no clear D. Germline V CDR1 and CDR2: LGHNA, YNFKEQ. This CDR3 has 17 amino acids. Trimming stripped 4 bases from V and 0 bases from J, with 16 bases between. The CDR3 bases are TGTGCCAGCAGCCTGCTAGACGGGGAAGTTAGCAATCAGCCCCAGCATTTT. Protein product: CASSLLDGEVSNQPQHF.

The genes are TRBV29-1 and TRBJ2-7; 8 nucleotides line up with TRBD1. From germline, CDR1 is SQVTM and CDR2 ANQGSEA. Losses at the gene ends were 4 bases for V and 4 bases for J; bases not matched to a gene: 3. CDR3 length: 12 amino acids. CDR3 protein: CSVAGQAYEQYF. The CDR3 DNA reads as TGCAGCGTTGCGGGACAGGCGTACGAGCAGTACTTC.

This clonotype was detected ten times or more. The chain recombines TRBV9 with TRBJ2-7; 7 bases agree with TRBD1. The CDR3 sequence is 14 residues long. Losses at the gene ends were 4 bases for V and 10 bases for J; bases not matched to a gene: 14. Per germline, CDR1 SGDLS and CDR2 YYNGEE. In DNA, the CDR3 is TGTGCCAGCAGCTCCCGGGGCGACAGGGAATCTCAGTACTTC. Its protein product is CASSSRGDRESQYF.

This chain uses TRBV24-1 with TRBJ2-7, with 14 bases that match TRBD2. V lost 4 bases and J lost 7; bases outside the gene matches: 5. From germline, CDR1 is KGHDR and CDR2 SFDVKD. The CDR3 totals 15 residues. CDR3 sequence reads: CATSDKGLAGEEQYF. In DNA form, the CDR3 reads TGTGCCACCAGTGACAAGGGACTAGCGGGAGAAGAGCAGTACTTC.

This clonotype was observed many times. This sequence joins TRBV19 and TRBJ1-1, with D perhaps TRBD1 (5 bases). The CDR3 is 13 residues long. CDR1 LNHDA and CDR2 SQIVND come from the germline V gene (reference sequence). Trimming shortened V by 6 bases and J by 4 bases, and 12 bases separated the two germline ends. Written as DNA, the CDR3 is TGTGCCAGTAGGCGGGGAAGGGGCACTGAAGCTTTCTTT. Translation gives CASRRGRGTEAFF.

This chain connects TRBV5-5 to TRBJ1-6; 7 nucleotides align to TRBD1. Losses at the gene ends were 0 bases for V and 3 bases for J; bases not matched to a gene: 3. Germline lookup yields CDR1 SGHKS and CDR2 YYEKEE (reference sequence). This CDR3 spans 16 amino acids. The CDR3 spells CASSLAAGGYNSPLHF. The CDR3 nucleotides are TGTGCCAGCAGCTTGGCGGCAGGGGGCTATAATTCACCCCTCCACTTT. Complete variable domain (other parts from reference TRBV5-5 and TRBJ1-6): DAGVTQSPTHLIKTRGQQVTLRCSPISGHKSVSWYQQVLGQGPQFIFQYYEKEERGRGNFPDRFSARQFPNYSSELNVNALLLGDSALYLCASSLAAGGYNSPLHFGNGTRLTVT.

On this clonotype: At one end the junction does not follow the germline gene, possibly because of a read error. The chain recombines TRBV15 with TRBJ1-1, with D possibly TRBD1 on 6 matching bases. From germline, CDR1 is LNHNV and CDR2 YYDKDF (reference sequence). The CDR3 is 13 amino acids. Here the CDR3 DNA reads TGCGCCACCTTAGGGGGATGGAACGCTGAAGCTTTCTTT. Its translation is CATLGGWNAEAFF.

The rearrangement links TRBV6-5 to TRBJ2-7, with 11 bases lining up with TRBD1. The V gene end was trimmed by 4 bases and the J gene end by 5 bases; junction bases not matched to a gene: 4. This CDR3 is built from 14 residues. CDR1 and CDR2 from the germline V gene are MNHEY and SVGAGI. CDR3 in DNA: TGTGCCAGCAGTTCCGGGACAGGGGGGGACGAGCAGTACTTC. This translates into CASSSGTGGDEQYF.